Each of the 20 T cell receptor beta chains below was sequenced from the same sample in a study of CD8 T cells in Susac syndrome. Reverse transcription of roughly 0.45 to 1 ug RNA used random hexamers. TCRdb re-called the immunoSEQ multiplex PCR reads through MiXCR, storing one row per CDR3 protein. The table shows 75,000 to 95,000 distinct CDR3 sequences, with approximately 95% occurring only once. What was sequenced was CD8+ T cells from PBMCs. These receptors all come from a human donor with Susac syndrome.

J is TRBJ2-2 and V is TRBV29-1; a possible D gene is TRBD2 (5 bases). This CDR3 spans 12 amino acids. Germline V gene sequence: CDR1 SQVTM, CDR2 ANQGSEA. V lost 8 bases and J lost 3, with 10 bases in between. In DNA form, the CDR3 reads TGCAGCCATCGGGAAGACACCGGGGAGCTGTTTTTT. Its translation: CSHREDTGELFF.

This clonotype was seen just once. The CDR3 region has the DNA TGTGCCAGCAGTTTAGGTTTGGGACTGGCGAACACCGGGGAGCTGTTTTTT. It translates to CASSLGLGLANTGELFF. V usage is TRBV12-3 or TRBV12-4 and J usage is TRBJ2-2, with TRBD2 as a possible D gene (6 bases). The CDR3 length is 17 residues. The V and J ends lost 1 base and 0 bases respectively, with 12 bases between them.

CDR3 sequence reads: CSAGPGGELFF. The CDR3 DNA sequence: TGCAGCGCTGGGCCAGGGGGGGAGCTGTTTTTT. V and J are TRBV29-1 and TRBJ2-2, with D possibly matching TRBD1 (5 bases). The ends were cut back, 7 bases at V and 8 bases at J, with 11 bases in the middle. The CDR3 is 11 amino acids. Per the germline V gene, CDR1 is SQVTM and CDR2 is ANQGSEA.

The chain employs TRBV27 and TRBJ2-2; 7 bases agree with TRBD2. In germline, CDR1 is MNHEY, CDR2 SMNVEV (reference sequence). This CDR3 spans 15 amino acids. V lost 6 bases, J lost 2 bases, and 6 bases stayed unmatched. In DNA, the CDR3 is TGTGCCAGCAGCTTGGGGGGGTATAACACCGGGGAGCTGTTTTTT. Its protein is CASSLGGYNTGELFF.

The V and J genes are TRBV29-1 and TRBJ2-7; the match to TRBD1 covers 8 bases. The germline V gene has CDR1 SQVTM and CDR2 ANQGSEA. There are 13 residues in the CDR3. With V trimmed by 4 bases and J by 6 bases, 8 bases remained unmatched. CDR3 residues: CSVGTGPRGEQYF. CDR3 coding DNA: TGCAGCGTTGGGACAGGGCCCCGAGGCGAGCAGTACTTC.

The chain couples TRBV27 to TRBJ2-7; tentatively, D is TRBD1 (5 bases). This CDR3 spans 15 amino acids. CDR1 and CDR2 from the germline V gene are MNHEY and SMNVEV (reference sequence). Trimming removed 3 bases at V and 0 bases at J, with 12 bases between. The DNA of the CDR3 is TGTGCCAGCAGTTTGGGTGGACACAGCTCCTACGAGCAGTACTTC. It encodes CASSLGGHSSYEQYF.

V and J are TRBV5-4 and TRBJ2-2, with TRBD2 matching over 7 bases. Germline CDR1 and CDR2: SGHNT and YYREEE (reference sequence). This CDR3 has 16 amino acids. J lost 7 bases, V lost 0 bases, and 9 bases had no gene match. CDR3 bases: TGTGCCAGCAGCTTGGCGGCTAGCGGTTATGGCGGGGAGCTGTTTTTT. It specifies CASSLAASGYGGELFF.

The chain couples TRBV13 to TRBJ2-1; 10 bases match TRBD2. Germline V gives CDR1 PRHDT, CDR2 FYEKMQ (reference sequence). The ends lost 4 bases at V and 4 bases at J; junction bases unmatched: 4. The CDR3 has 15 amino acids. CDR3 DNA sequence: TGTGCCAGCAGCTCCCGACTAGCGGGTTACAATGAGCAGTTCTTC. Its translation: CASSSRLAGYNEQFF.

This rearrangement joins TRBV4-1 to TRBJ2-7, with D possibly matching TRBD1 (5 bases). Per the germline V gene, CDR1 is MGHRA and CDR2 is YSYEKL. Trimming cost V 1 base and J 3 bases, with 10 bases left between them. CDR3 length: 14 amino acids. CDR3 residues: CASSQVAGNYEQYF. CDR3 nucleotide sequence: TGCGCCAGCAGCCAAGTTGCAGGGAACTACGAGCAGTACTTC.

As DNA, the CDR3 is TGTGCCAGCAGCGGAGTAGCTCCCGGTCTGGACTATGGCTACACCTTC. This translates into CASSGVAPGLDYGYTF. The chain is built from TRBV9 and TRBJ1-2, with D unclear. CDR3 length equals 16 residues. V lost 3 bases and J 3 bases, leaving 18 bases between the germline ends. From germline, CDR1 is SGDLS and CDR2 YYNGEE.

This clonotype is a singleton in its sample. The chain has TRBV20-1 and TRBJ2-2; 9 bases map to TRBD1. CDR1 is DFQATT, CDR2 SNEGSKA, per germline (reference sequence). The ends lost 1 base at V and 4 bases at J; junction bases unmatched: 10. The CDR3 sequence is 17 residues long. In DNA form, the CDR3 reads TGCAGTGCTAGAGGGAGGGAAGGGACAGGGATCACCGGGGAGCTGTTTTTT. Protein sequence: CSARGREGTGITGELFF.

V gene TRBV4-3 combines with J gene TRBJ2-7; D not resolved. Germline assignment: CDR1 LGHNA and CDR2 YSLEER. The CDR3 extends over 13 amino acids. The V end was cut by 1 base, the J end by 5 bases, with 9 bases between. The CDR3 DNA reads as TGCGCCAGCAGCCAAGCCTCTGGGGACGAGCAGTACTTC. Amino acid sequence: CASSQASGDEQYF.

Here the CDR3 reads CASSLSWGGTEAFF. The CDR3 region has the DNA TGTGCCAGCAGTTTATCTTGGGGGGGCACTGAAGCTTTCTTT. The chain recombines TRBV27 with TRBJ1-1; tentative D call: TRBD1 (5 bases). CDR1 is MNHEY and CDR2 is SMNVEV in the germline V gene (reference sequence). The CDR3 length is 14 residues. Trimming left V 0 bases short and J 4 bases short, with 9 bases between.

CDR3 DNA: TGCAGTGCTAGAGTGTTAGCGGGAAGCACAGATACGCAGTATTTT. Translated: CSARVLAGSTDTQYF. The V call is TRBV20-1, the J call TRBJ2-3, with 8 bases matching TRBD2. CDR3 length: 15 residues. CDR1 is DFQATT and CDR2 is SNEGSKA in the germline V gene (reference sequence). V lost 1 base to trimming and J lost 0 bases; unmatched junction nucleotides: 3.

The gene calls are TRBV20-1 and TRBJ2-3; D might be TRBD1 (6 bases). In germline, CDR1 is DFQATT, CDR2 SNEGSKA (reference sequence). Trimming took off 1 base at V and 1 base at J, with 18 bases between the two ends. CDR3 length equals 17 residues. The CDR3 coding sequence is TGCAGTGCTAGAGCAACAGGGAAGGGTGCTCGCACAGATACGCAGTATTTT. It encodes CSARATGKGARTDTQYF.

The gene calls are TRBV29-1 and TRBJ2-4; D call uncertain. This CDR3 is 15 amino acids long. V was shortened by 1 base and J by 3 bases, with 13 bases between the two germline ends. Germline CDR1 and CDR2: SQVTM and ANQGSEA. CDR3 nucleotides: TGCAGCGTTGAAGTAGGCCACCTAGGCAAAAACATTCAGTACTTC. Its translation is CSVEVGHLGKNIQYF.

This clonotype occurred once. The V gene is TRBV29-1, the J gene TRBJ2-7, with 8 bases matching TRBD2. The trim removed 0 bases at V and 1 base at J, leaving 2 bases unmatched. The CDR3 runs to 14 residues. The germline gives CDR1 SQVTM, CDR2 ANQGSEA. The CDR3 spells CSVEDPSGSYEQYF. As DNA, the CDR3 is TGCAGCGTTGAAGATCCTAGCGGGTCCTACGAGCAGTACTTC.

The V gene is TRBV29-1, the J gene TRBJ1-2; possibly TRBD1 for D (6 bases). CDR3 length: 12 residues. V shed 0 bases and J shed 8 bases, with 10 bases lying between them. CDR1 SQVTM and CDR2 ANQGSEA come from the germline V gene. CDR3 nucleotide sequence: TGCAGCGTTGAAGAAGGGGGAGGCGGCTACACCTTC. Its translation: CSVEEGGGGYTF.

This clonotype showed up just once. The chain joins TRBV28 to TRBJ2-3; a weak D match, TRBD1 (6 bases). Trimming took off 2 bases at V and 2 bases at J, with 11 bases between the two ends. This CDR3 region has 15 residues. In germline, CDR1 is MDHEN, CDR2 SYDVKM. DNA for the CDR3: TGTGCCAGCAGTTTACTCGGACAGACCACAGATACGCAGTATTTT. It translates to CASSLLGQTTDTQYF.

This chain connects TRBV3-1 to TRBJ1-2; the D is unclear. This CDR3 contains 16 residues. CDR1 is LGHDT, CDR2 YNNKEL, per germline (reference sequence). Trimming cost V 1 base and J 3 bases, with 15 bases left between them. In DNA, the CDR3 is TGTGCCAGCAGCCAAGTTGTGGCCGAGAACTACTATGGCTACACCTTC. Amino acid sequence: CASSQVVAENYYGYTF.